The 30 T cell receptor beta chains below come from one sample, sequenced in a study of shared clonotypes between healthy human individuals. The protocol was immunoSEQ multiplex PCR, while the TCRdb copy is restricted to in-frame clones and leaves out a portion. The sample has roughly 2.6 million clones; around nine tenths are singletons. Sequenced: naive CD4+ T cells sorted from blood. This sample's subset: CD45RA+ positively selected. Receptor source: a man between 18 and 29 years old in good health.

The chain employs TRBV6-1 and TRBJ2-3, with TRBD2 matching 9 bases. CDR3 length: 18 residues. The junction had 11 bases not matched to a gene; V was cut back by 0 bases and J by 4 bases. Germline V lookup: CDR1 MNHNS, CDR2 SASEGT. Here the CDR3 reads CASSEAKEIAGVPDTQYF. The CDR3 DNA reads TGTGCCAGCAGTGAAGCGAAGGAGATAGCGGGAGTGCCAGATACGCAGTATTTT.

The gene calls are TRBV29-1 and TRBJ2-5; the D call may be TRBD1 or TRBD2 (5 bases each). The J call could be wrong; TRBJ2-7 is a better fit for the DNA end. Germline V gene data show CDR1 as SQVTM and CDR2 as ANQGSEA. The CDR3 runs 12 residues. DNA of the CDR3: TGCAGCGTTGAAAATGGGGGCTACGAGCAGTACTTC. It codes for CSVENGGYEQYF.

The chain recombines TRBV7-9 with TRBJ2-1, with 9 bases identical to TRBD2. The V gene end was trimmed by 5 bases and the J gene end by 8 bases; junction bases not matched to a gene: 10. This CDR3 contains 15 residues. CDR1 is SEHNR, CDR2 FQNEAQ, per germline (reference sequence). The CDR3 bases are TGTGCCAGCAGCCTGGACGGAGCTAGCGGGGATGAGCAGTTCTTC. Encoded protein: CASSLDGASGDEQFF.

The chain recombines TRBV7-9 with TRBJ2-2, with D unresolved. The CDR3 has 14 residues. Trimming stripped 5 bases from V and 0 bases from J, with 7 bases between. Germline V lookup: CDR1 SEHNR, CDR2 FQNEAQ (reference sequence). The DNA for the CDR3 is TGTGCCAGCAGCCTATTGACGAACACCGGGGAGCTGTTTTTT. Protein sequence: CASSLLTNTGELFF.

Written as DNA, the CDR3 is TGTGCCAGCAGCTTGAGGGGCAGGGGGTACCAAGAGACCCAGTACTTC. Its protein is CASSLRGRGYQETQYF. The rearrangement joins TRBV7-2 to TRBJ2-5; 7 bases are shared with TRBD1. There are 16 residues in the CDR3. Germline values: CDR1 SGHTA, CDR2 FQGNSA. V was clipped by 3 bases and J by 0 bases; unmatched bases: 7.

V usage is TRBV18 and J usage is TRBJ2-1; D is unclear. This CDR3 spans 16 amino acids. CDR1 and CDR2 (germline): KGHSH, LQKENI. Trimming stripped 1 base from V and 0 bases from J, with 10 bases between. The CDR3 nucleotides are TGTGCCAGCTCACCACTTGCGGTAAGCTCCTACAATGAGCAGTTCTTC. Amino acids: CASSPLAVSSYNEQFF.

V and J are TRBV29-1 and TRBJ2-2; 9 positions match TRBD1. Germline lookup yields CDR1 SQVTM and CDR2 ANQGSEA. This CDR3 comprises 15 residues. V shed 7 bases and J 2 bases; nucleotides not matched to a gene: 8. CDR3 amino acids: CSAAPGQGNTGELFF. Here the CDR3 DNA reads TGCAGCGCGGCTCCGGGACAGGGCAACACCGGGGAGCTGTTTTTT.

For this clone: Other DNA sequences in the same sample also yield this CDR3. The V gene is TRBV7-2, the J gene TRBJ2-3; possible D gene TRBD1, 6 bases. This CDR3 is 15 amino acids long. Per the germline V gene, CDR1 is SGHTA and CDR2 is FQGNSA. Trimming took off 0 bases at V and 4 bases at J, with 11 bases between the two ends. The CDR3 region has the DNA TGTGCCAGCAGCTTAGCACAGGGTGCGGCAGATACGCAGTATTTT. It codes for CASSLAQGAADTQYF.

Only one count was recorded for this clone. This chain connects TRBV6-6 to TRBJ1-4; no reliable D call. The CDR3 runs 12 residues. Trimming removed 10 bases from V and 5 bases from J, with 11 bases in between. Germline V gene data show CDR1 as MNHNY and CDR2 as SVGAGI (reference sequence). CDR3 sequence: CATSEGNEKLFF. The CDR3, as DNA: TGTGCCACGTCCGAAGGGAATGAAAAACTGTTTTTT.

The chain couples TRBV20-1 to TRBJ2-3; D is unresolved. V was pared by 6 bases and J by 4 bases, with 8 bases between. Germline V gene sequence: CDR1 DFQATT, CDR2 SNEGSKA (reference sequence). This CDR3 is built from 11 residues. CDR3 in amino acids: CSADRPDTQYF. Written as DNA, the CDR3 is TGCAGTGCCGATCGGCCAGATACGCAGTATTTT.

The chain is built from TRBV18 and TRBJ1-6; TRBD1 might be the D (5 bases). V lost 3 bases and J 7 bases, leaving 10 bases between the germline ends. Germline loops: CDR1 KGHSH, CDR2 LQKENI. The CDR3 length is 14 residues. The CDR3 protein is CASSPRGDNSPLHF. CDR3 coding DNA: TGTGCCAGCTCACCTAGAGGGGACAATTCACCCCTCCACTTT.

The CDR3 loop is CASSSQGGVGELFF. The CDR3 DNA reads TGTGCCAGCAGCTCACAAGGTGGGGTCGGGGAGCTGTTTTTT. The V and J genes are TRBV9 and TRBJ2-2, with D uncertain. Trimming removed 4 bases from V and 7 bases from J, with 14 bases in between. From germline, CDR1 is SGDLS and CDR2 YYNGEE. The CDR3 loop spans 14 amino acids. The full variable domain, completed using reference TRBV9 and TRBJ2-2, is DSGVTQTPKHLITATGQRVTLRCSPRSGDLSVYWYQQSLDQGLQFLIQYYNGEERAKGNILERFSAQQFPDLHSELNLSSLELGDSALYFCASSSQGGVGELFFGEGSRLTVL.

Concerning this clone itself: At the DNA level, this CDR3 is encoded by other sequences in the same sample as well. The chain is built from TRBV25-1 and TRBJ1-5, with 8 bases that match TRBD1. The germline V gene encodes CDR1 MGHDK and CDR2 SYGVNS. This CDR3 spans 13 amino acids. Trimming cost V 4 bases and J 4 bases; bases outside gene matches: 0. The CDR3 bases are TGTGCCAGCAGTGGACAGGGGAATCAGCCCCAGCATTTT. Amino acids: CASSGQGNQPQHF. The full variable domain, rest sourced from reference TRBV25-1 and TRBJ1-5, is EADIYQTPRYLVIGTGKKITLECSQTMGHDKMYWYQQDPGMELHLIHYSYGVNSTEKGDLSSESTVSRIRTEHFPLTLESARPSHTSQYLCASSGQGNQPQHFGDGTRLSIL.

The V call is TRBV25-1, the J call TRBJ1-1, with no clear D. This CDR3 is built from 14 residues. V shed 5 bases and J shed 3 bases, with 13 bases lying between them. The germline gives CDR1 MGHDK, CDR2 SYGVNS. CDR3 loop: CASSSWGMDTEAFF. CDR3 in DNA: TGTGCCAGCAGTTCTTGGGGAATGGACACTGAAGCTTTCTTT.

The CDR3 nucleotides read TGCGCCAGCAGTCAGACAACCGGGACAGTTACACCCTATGAGCAGTTCTTC. Protein sequence: CASSQTTGTVTPYEQFF. The chain links TRBV5-1 to TRBJ2-1, with 7 positions matching TRBD1. J lost 8 bases, V lost 5 bases, and 19 bases had no gene match. Germline lookup yields CDR1 SGHRS and CDR2 YFSETQ. The CDR3 totals 17 residues.

The chain links TRBV2 to TRBJ2-1, with 10 bases matching TRBD2. The ends lost 4 bases at V and 7 bases at J; junction bases unmatched: 10. The CDR3 length is 16 residues. Germline lookup yields CDR1 SNHLY and CDR2 FYNNEI. The CDR3 nucleotides read TGTGCCAGCAGTGGTATAGCGGGAGGTTGGGGAAATGAGCAGTTCTTC. This translates into CASSGIAGGWGNEQFF.

V is TRBV4-3 and J is TRBJ2-3; no clear D gene. Trimming removed 0 bases at V and 0 bases at J, with 7 bases between. Germline V gene data show CDR1 as LGHNA and CDR2 as YSLEER. There are 15 residues in the CDR3. The CDR3 loop is CASSQDPVSTDTQYF. The CDR3 DNA reads TGCGCCAGCAGCCAAGACCCAGTTAGCACAGATACGCAGTATTTT.

Turning to this clone: This sample also contains other DNA sequences that code for the same CDR3. The chain links TRBV5-1 to TRBJ2-2; D gene unclear. The germline gives CDR1 SGHRS, CDR2 YFSETQ. CDR3 length: 14 amino acids. V dropped 0 bases and J dropped 1 base, with 4 bases sitting between them. CDR3 region: CASSLGGNTGELFF. CDR3 sequence (DNA): TGCGCCAGCAGCTTGGGCGGGAACACCGGGGAGCTGTTTTTT. Combining the CDR3 with reference TRBV5-1 and TRBJ2-2 gives the whole variable domain KAGVTQTPRYLIKTRGQQVTLSCSPISGHRSVSWYQQTPGQGLQFLFEYFSETQRNKGNFPGRFSGRQFSNSRSEMNVSTLELGDSALYLCASSLGGNTGELFFGEGSRLTVL.

The chain recombines TRBV6-1 with TRBJ2-2; no firm D call. This CDR3 is built from 16 residues. The ends were cut back, 1 base at V and 9 bases at J, with 18 bases in the middle. Germline-derived CDR1 and CDR2 are MNHNS and SASEGT. The CDR3 here is CASSEGWADKLWELFF. As DNA, the CDR3 is TGTGCCAGCAGTGAAGGATGGGCGGATAAACTGTGGGAGCTGTTTTTT.

CDR3 sequence: CASRDSTLNQPQHF. In nucleotides, the CDR3 is TGTGCCAGCAGGGATTCGACCCTAAATCAGCCCCAGCATTTT. The V gene is TRBV2, the J gene TRBJ1-5; no definite D call. V gave up 6 bases and J gave up 4 bases, with 13 bases separating them. The CDR3 is made up of 14 amino acids. Germline V gene data show CDR1 as SNHLY and CDR2 as FYNNEI.

The J gene is TRBJ2-1, the V gene TRBV5-1; tentative D call: TRBD1 (5 bases). Germline CDR1 and CDR2: SGHRS and YFSETQ. The CDR3 spans 12 residues. The germline V and J ends were trimmed by 3 bases and 9 bases, with 10 bases remaining between them. For the CDR3, the DNA is TGCGCCAGCAGCTCAGGGTATCTTGAGCAGTTCTTC. As protein: CASSSGYLEQFF.

V is TRBV19 and J is TRBJ1-1; D might be TRBD1 (5 bases). The CDR3 extends over 14 amino acids. The V end was cut by 4 bases, the J end by 1 base, with 10 bases between. Germline V CDR1 and CDR2: LNHDA, SQIVND (reference sequence). The CDR3 nucleotides are TGTGCCAGTAGTAGGGAGGGGACGAACACTGAAGCTTTCTTT. Its translation is CASSREGTNTEAFF.

The rearrangement uses TRBV29-1 and TRBJ2-7; D unresolved. Per the germline V gene, CDR1 is SQVTM and CDR2 is ANQGSEA. The CDR3 contains 12 residues. V was pared by 0 bases and J by 5 bases, with 8 bases between. CDR3 DNA: TGCAGCGTTGAAGATTGGTTAGACGAGCAGTACTTC. It encodes CSVEDWLDEQYF.

The chain joins TRBV2 to TRBJ2-2; the D is unclear. This CDR3 has 15 amino acids. Trimming pared 7 bases from V and 0 bases from J, leaving 12 bases between. Germline lookup yields CDR1 SNHLY and CDR2 FYNNEI. The CDR3 region is CASTEVQPNTGELFF. CDR3 bases: TGTGCCAGCACTGAGGTCCAACCGAACACCGGGGAGCTGTTTTTT.

The CDR3 region has the DNA TGTGCCAGCAGCTTGACAGGGGGCCCCTACGAGCAGTACTTC. Translating gives CASSLTGGPYEQYF. The chain employs TRBV5-8 and TRBJ2-7; 9 bases map to TRBD1. The junction had 1 base not matched to a gene; V was cut back by 1 base and J by 2 bases. This CDR3 contains 14 residues. Germline V gene data show CDR1 as SGHTS and CDR2 as YDEGEE.

This CDR3 reads CASSLTGKAAYEQYF. CDR3 sequence (DNA): TGTGCCAGCAGCTTAACAGGGAAGGCTGCCTACGAGCAGTACTTC. This chain uses TRBV7-2 with TRBJ2-7, with a possible D match to TRBD1 (6 bases). CDR3 length: 15 residues. Looked up from germline, CDR1 is SGHTA and CDR2 is FQGNSA. V shed 2 bases and J shed 2 bases, with 13 bases lying between them.

Details on this clone: Additional DNA sequences in this sample encode the identical CDR3. The V and J genes are TRBV27 and TRBJ1-4; D is undetermined. The CDR3 loop spans 15 amino acids. The V gene lost 2 bases and the J gene lost 0 bases, with 7 bases spanning the gap. Germline V gene lookup returns CDR1 MNHEY and CDR2 SMNVEV (reference sequence). The CDR3 loop is CASSLRAATNEKLFF. Written as DNA, the CDR3 is TGTGCCAGCAGTTTAAGGGCAGCAACTAATGAAAAACTGTTTTTT. Full variable domain (rest looked up from reference TRBV27 and TRBJ1-4): EAQVTQNPRYLITVTGKKLTVTCSQNMNHEYMSWYRQDPGLGLRQIYYSMNVEVTDKGDVPEGYKVSRKEKRNFPLILESPSPNQTSLYFCASSLRAATNEKLFFGSGTQLSVL.

A single count supports this clone. V and J are TRBV27 and TRBJ2-3, with 12 bases matching TRBD2. Unmatched junction bases numbered 9, after V lost 8 bases and J lost 0 bases. Germline V gene lookup returns CDR1 MNHEY and CDR2 SMNVEV (reference sequence). The CDR3 length is 17 residues. CDR3 nucleotide sequence: TGTGCCAGCGTGGCCGGGACTAGCGGGCCGAGCACAGATACGCAGTATTTT. It is translated as CASVAGTSGPSTDTQYF.

The chain is built from TRBV7-8 and TRBJ2-7, with 9 bases identical to TRBD1. CDR3 size: 15 residues. After removal of 5 bases from V and 3 bases from J, the junction contained 8 bases not matched to a gene. CDR1 and CDR2 from the germline V gene are SGHVS and FQNEAQ. The CDR3 loop reads CASSQRTGAFYEQYF. The CDR3 DNA sequence: TGTGCCAGCAGCCAAAGGACAGGGGCTTTCTACGAGCAGTACTTC.

This clone was seen more than once but under ten times. This CDR3 is also generated by other DNA sequences in the sample. The V call is TRBV5-1, the J call TRBJ2-3; D is undetermined. Between the trimmed V and J ends, which lost 0 bases and 0 bases, there was a span of 5 bases. This CDR3 is built from 14 residues. CDR1 SGHRS and CDR2 YFSETQ come from the germline V gene. The CDR3 protein is CASSLEGSTDTQYF. The CDR3 DNA reads as TGCGCCAGCAGCTTGGAGGGCAGCACAGATACGCAGTATTTT.